The T cell receptor beta chain under discussion was sequenced for a study of blood T cells in healthy people across ages. The study, taken as a whole, reports: Correlation between TCR beta diversity and naive T cell percentage was strong. Significant beta diversity loss was already apparent by age roughly 40, declining roughly linearly.

A second PCR of about 7 to 11 cycles used a sample-barcoded 5' primer and a J-beta primer mix. TCRdb analysed the 5' RACE reads with MiXCR anew, one entry per CDR3 protein. The sample has roughly 680,000 distinct CDR3 sequences; approximately 52% are singletons. Sample donors were healthy Caucasian individuals that came from Russia, aged roughly 6 to 100. Of note for this clonotype: As yet, its antigen is unknown.

V dropped 4 bases and J dropped 4 bases, with 17 bases sitting between them. Per the germline V gene, CDR1 is SGHDT and CDR2 is YYEEEE. The CDR3 has 15 amino acids. Sequenced material: blood. The TCR sequence derives from a woman aged 80 or over in good health. This chain links TRBV5-6 with TRBJ1-2; possibly TRBD1 for D (6 bases). The CDR3 protein is CASSPRGARFYGYTF. DNA of the CDR3: TGTGCCAGCAGCCCGAGGGGGGCCCGGTTCTATGGCTACACCTTC.